The 4 T cell receptor beta chains below all came from one sample that was sequenced in a study of CD8 T cells in Susac syndrome. An amount of RNA that ranged from roughly 0.5 to 1 ug was reverse transcribed with random hexamers. From the immunoSEQ multiplex PCR reads, TCRdb called clonotypes with MiXCR, one entry per CDR3 protein. Here the sample spans 110,000 to 150,000 distinct CDR3 sequences, nearly 97% being singletons. Sequencing input: CD4+ T cells from PBMCs. Receptor source: a human donor with Susac syndrome.

This rearrangement joins TRBV7-2 to TRBJ2-1; a possible D gene is TRBD2 (7 bases). The CDR3 runs 16 residues. The germline gives CDR1 SGHTA, CDR2 FQGNSA. V lost 2 bases and J lost 6, with 17 bases in between. The CDR3 nucleotides are TGTGCCAGCAGCTTATACGGACCGGGGGGCGGCAATGAGCAGTTCTTC. Its protein is CASSLYGPGGGNEQFF.

This chain links TRBV4-2 with TRBJ2-1; D is possibly TRBD2 (5 bases). V lost 2 bases, J lost 6 bases, and 20 bases lay in between. The CDR3 spans 17 residues. CDR1 and CDR2 from the germline V gene are LGHNA and YNFKEQ. The CDR3 region has the DNA TGTGCCAGCAGCCAACAAGGTAGCCCTCAAGGGAGCAATGAGCAGTTCTTC. The encoded protein is CASSQQGSPQGSNEQFF.

This chain joins TRBV14 and TRBJ1-2; a possible D gene is TRBD1 (6 bases). The V gene's germline CDR1 is SGHDN and CDR2 FVKESK. V lost 4 bases, J lost 4 bases, and 13 bases lay in between. The CDR3 consists of 14 residues. CDR3 residues: CASSLNRDGYGYTF. As DNA, the CDR3 is TGTGCCAGCAGCCTAAACAGGGACGGCTATGGCTACACCTTC.

A single count supports this clonotype. J is TRBJ2-1 and V is TRBV9; 9 bases are a match to TRBD2. V lost 4 bases and J lost 5; bases outside the gene matches: 4. Per the germline V gene, CDR1 is SGDLS and CDR2 is YYNGEE. This CDR3 is built from 14 residues. CDR3 nucleotides: TGTGCCAGCAGCATGCGACTAGCGGACAATGAGCAGTTCTTC. Protein sequence: CASSMRLADNEQFF.